What follows is one T cell receptor beta chain and its context. Its target is not known. The sample originates from a study of CD8 T cells in ankylosing spondylitis. TCRdb redid the calling of the 5' RACE reads with MiXCR, one entry per CDR3 protein. The sample includes around 250,000 distinct CDR3 sequences, roughly 32% of them seen just once. Germline V CDR1 and CDR2: MDHEN, SYDVKM. J lost 16 bases, V lost 2 bases, and 8 bases had no gene match. CDR3 size: 12 residues. Findings and caveats of the study: A number of the motif variants had already been described in reactive arthritis synovial fluid and blood. Typical of ankylosing spondylitis blood, it appeared, was a TCR beta motif of several highly homologous variants.

Sequenced sample: blood, either unsorted or a sorted T cell fraction (not recorded which). The sequence derives from a male donor with ankylosing spondylitis or in good health (not recorded which). This chain links TRBV28 with TRBJ1-5, with TRBD1 matching 7 bases. In DNA, the CDR3 is TGTGCCAGCAGTTTAGATCGGGGACAGTACCATTTT. It yields the protein CASSLDRGQYHF.